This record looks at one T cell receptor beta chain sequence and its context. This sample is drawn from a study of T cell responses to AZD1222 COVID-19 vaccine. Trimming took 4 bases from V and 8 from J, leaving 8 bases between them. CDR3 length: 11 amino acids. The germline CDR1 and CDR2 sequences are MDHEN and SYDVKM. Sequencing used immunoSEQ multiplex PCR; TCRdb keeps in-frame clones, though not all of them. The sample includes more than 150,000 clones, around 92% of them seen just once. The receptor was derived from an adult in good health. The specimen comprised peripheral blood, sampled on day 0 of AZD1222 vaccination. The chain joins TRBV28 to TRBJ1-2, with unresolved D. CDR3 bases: TGTGCCAGCAGTTCCCCCCACGGCTACACCTTC. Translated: CASSSPHGYTF.